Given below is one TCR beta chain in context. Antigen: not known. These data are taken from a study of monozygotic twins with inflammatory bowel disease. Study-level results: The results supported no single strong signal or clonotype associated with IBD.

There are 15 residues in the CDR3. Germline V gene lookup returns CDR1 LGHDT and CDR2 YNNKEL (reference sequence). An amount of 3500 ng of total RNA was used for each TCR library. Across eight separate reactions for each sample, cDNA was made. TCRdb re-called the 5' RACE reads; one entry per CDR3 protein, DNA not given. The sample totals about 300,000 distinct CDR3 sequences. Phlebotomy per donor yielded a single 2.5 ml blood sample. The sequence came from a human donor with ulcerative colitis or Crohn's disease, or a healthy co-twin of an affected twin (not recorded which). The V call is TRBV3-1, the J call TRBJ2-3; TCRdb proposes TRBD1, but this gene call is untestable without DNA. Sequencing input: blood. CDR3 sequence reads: CASSRRGAPTDTQYF.